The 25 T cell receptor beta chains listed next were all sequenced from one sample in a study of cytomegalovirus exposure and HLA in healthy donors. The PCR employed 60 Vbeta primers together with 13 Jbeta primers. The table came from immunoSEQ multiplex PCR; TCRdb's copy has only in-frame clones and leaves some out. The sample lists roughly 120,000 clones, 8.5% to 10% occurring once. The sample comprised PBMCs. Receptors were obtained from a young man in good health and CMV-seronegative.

The CDR3 DNA reads as TGTGCCAGTAGTATGGGACAGGAGAACAATGAGCAGTTCTTC. Protein sequence: CASSMGQENNEQFF. The chain is built from TRBV19 and TRBJ2-1, with 8 bases matching TRBD1. This CDR3 contains 14 residues. Per germline, CDR1 LNHDA and CDR2 SQIVND (reference sequence). V shed 3 bases, J shed 5 bases, and the junction held 3 bases outside the gene matches.

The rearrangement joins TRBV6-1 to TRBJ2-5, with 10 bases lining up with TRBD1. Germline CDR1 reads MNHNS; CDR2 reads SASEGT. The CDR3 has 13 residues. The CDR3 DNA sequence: TGTTCATCCGACAGGGGGCTTCGAGAGACCCAGTACTTC. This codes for CSSDRGLRETQYF.

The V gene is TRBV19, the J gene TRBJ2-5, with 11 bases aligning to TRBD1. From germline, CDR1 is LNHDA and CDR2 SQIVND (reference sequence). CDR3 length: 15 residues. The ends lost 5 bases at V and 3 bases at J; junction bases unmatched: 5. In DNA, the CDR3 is TGTGCCAGTAGTGGACAGGGGGCGGCCGAAGAGACCCAGTACTTC. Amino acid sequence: CASSGQGAAEETQYF. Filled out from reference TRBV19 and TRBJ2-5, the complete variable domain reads DGGITQSPKYLFRKEGQNVTLSCEQNLNHDAMYWYRQDPGQGLRLIYYSQIVNDFQKGDIAEGYSVSREKKESFPLTVTSAQKNPTAFYLCASSGQGAAEETQYFGPGTRLLVL.

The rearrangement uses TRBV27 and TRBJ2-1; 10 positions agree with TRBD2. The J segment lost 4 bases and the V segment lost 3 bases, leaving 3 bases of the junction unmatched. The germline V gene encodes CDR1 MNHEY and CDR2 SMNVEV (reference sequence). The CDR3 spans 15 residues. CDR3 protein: CASSLWTSGYNEQFF. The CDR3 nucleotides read TGTGCCAGCAGTTTGTGGACTAGCGGTTACAATGAGCAGTTCTTC.

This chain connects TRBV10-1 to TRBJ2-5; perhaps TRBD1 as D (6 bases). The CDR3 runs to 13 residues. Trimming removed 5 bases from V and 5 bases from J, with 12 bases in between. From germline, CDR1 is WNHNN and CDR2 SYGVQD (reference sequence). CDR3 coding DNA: TGCGCCAGCAGTTCGACAGGTCGTGAGACCCAGTACTTC. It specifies CASSSTGRETQYF.

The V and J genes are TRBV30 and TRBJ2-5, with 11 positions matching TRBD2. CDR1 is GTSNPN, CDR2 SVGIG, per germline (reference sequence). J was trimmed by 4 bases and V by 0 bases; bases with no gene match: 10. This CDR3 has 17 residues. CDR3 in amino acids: CAWSVRIAGGVRETQYF. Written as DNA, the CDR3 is TGTGCCTGGAGTGTACGAATAGCGGGGGGGGTTAGAGAGACCCAGTACTTC.

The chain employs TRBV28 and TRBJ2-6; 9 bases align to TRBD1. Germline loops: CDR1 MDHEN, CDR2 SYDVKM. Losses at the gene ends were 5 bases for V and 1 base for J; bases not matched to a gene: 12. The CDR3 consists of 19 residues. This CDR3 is CASSQTLTGGGSGANVLTF. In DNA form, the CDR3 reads TGTGCCAGCAGTCAAACCCTGACAGGGGGGGGATCTGGGGCCAACGTCCTGACTTTC.

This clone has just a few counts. The DNA for the CDR3 is TGTGCCAGTACCTCCTTTTTAGGACAGACGTCTGGAAACACCATATATTTT. It is translated as CASTSFLGQTSGNTIYF. V and J are TRBV19 and TRBJ1-3; a weak D match, TRBD1 (6 bases). This CDR3 is 17 amino acids long. Trimming cost V 7 bases and J 1 base, with 20 bases left between them. The germline V gene encodes CDR1 LNHDA and CDR2 SQIVND (reference sequence). Based on the CDR3 plus reference TRBV19 and TRBJ1-3, the full variable domain is DGGITQSPKYLFRKEGQNVTLSCEQNLNHDAMYWYRQDPGQGLRLIYYSQIVNDFQKGDIAEGYSVSREKKESFPLTVTSAQKNPTAFYLCASTSFLGQTSGNTIYFGEGSWLTVV.

CDR3 DNA sequence: TGTGCCAGCAGTGAAGCGGGGGGATATCAGCCCCAGCATTTT. It encodes CASSEAGGYQPQHF. The V call is TRBV6-1, the J call TRBJ1-5, with TRBD1 as a possible D gene (5 bases). This CDR3 region has 14 residues. Germline V CDR1 and CDR2: MNHNS, SASEGT. V lost 0 bases and J 5 bases, leaving 8 bases between the germline ends.

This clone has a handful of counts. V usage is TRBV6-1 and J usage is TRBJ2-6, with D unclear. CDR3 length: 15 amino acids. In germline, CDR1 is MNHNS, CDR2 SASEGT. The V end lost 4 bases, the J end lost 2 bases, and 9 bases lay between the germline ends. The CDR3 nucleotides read TGTGCCAGCAGTGTGCGTCCCACTGGGGCCAACGTCCTGACTTTC. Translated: CASSVRPTGANVLTF.

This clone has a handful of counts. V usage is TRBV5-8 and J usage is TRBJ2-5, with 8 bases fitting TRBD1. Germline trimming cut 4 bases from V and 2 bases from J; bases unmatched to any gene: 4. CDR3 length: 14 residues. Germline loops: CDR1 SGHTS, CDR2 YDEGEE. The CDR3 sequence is CASSLGTGQETQYF. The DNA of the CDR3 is TGTGCCAGCAGCCTCGGGACAGGACAAGAGACCCAGTACTTC.

The CDR3 here is CASRPGQGRNSPLHF. The CDR3, as DNA: TGTGCCAGCAGACCGGGACAGGGTCGTAATTCACCCCTCCACTTT. This sequence joins TRBV2 and TRBJ1-6; 9 bases are shared with TRBD1. Trimming took 6 bases from V and 6 from J; bases not matched to a gene: 6. CDR3 length: 15 amino acids. Germline values: CDR1 SNHLY, CDR2 FYNNEI.

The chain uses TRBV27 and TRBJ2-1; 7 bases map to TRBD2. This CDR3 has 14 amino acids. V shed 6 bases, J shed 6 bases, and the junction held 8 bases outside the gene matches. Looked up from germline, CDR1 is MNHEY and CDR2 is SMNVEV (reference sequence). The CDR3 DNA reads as TGTGCCAGCAGGAGGGAGGGAGGTGGCAATGAGCAGTTCTTC. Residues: CASRREGGGNEQFF.

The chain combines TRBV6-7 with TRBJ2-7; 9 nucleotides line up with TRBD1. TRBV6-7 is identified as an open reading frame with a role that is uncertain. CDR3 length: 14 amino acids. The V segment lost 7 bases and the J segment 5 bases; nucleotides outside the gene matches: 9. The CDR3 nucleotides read TGTGCCAGCAAATACCTGACAGGGGGAAACGAGCAGTACTTC. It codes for CASKYLTGGNEQYF.

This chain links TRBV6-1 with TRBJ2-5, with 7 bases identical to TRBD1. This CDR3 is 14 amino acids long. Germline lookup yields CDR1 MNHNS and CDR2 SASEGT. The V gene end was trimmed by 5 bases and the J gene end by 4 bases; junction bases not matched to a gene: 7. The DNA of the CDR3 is TGTGCCAGCAGTCCACAGGGGCCCGGAGAGACCCAGTACTTC. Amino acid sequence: CASSPQGPGETQYF.

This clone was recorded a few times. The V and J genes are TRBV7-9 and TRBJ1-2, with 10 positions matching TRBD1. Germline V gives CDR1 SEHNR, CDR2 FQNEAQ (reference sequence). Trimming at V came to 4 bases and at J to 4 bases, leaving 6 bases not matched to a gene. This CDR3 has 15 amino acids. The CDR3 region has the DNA TGTGCCAGCAGCTCTGGGACAGGGGCGCGCTATGGCTACACCTTC. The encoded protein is CASSSGTGARYGYTF.

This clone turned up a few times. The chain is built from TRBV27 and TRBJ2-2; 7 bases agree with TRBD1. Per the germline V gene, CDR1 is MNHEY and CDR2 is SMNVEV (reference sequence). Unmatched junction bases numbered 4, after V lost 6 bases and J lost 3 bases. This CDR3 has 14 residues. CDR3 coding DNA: TGTGCCAGCAGGAAACAGGGGTACACCGGGGAGCTGTTTTTT. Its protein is CASRKQGYTGELFF.

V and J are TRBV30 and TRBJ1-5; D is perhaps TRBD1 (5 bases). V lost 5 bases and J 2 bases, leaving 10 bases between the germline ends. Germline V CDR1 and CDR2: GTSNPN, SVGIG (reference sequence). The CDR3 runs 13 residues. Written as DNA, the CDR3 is TGTGCCTGGGAGGGAGGGGGCAATCAGCCCCAGCATTTT. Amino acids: CAWEGGGNQPQHF.

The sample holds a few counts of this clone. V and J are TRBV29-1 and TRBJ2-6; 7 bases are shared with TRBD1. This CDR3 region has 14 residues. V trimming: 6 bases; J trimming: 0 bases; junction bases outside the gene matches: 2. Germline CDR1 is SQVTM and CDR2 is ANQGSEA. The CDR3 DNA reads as TGCAGCGTAGGGACAGTCTCTGGGGCCAACGTCCTGACTTTC. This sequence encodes CSVGTVSGANVLTF.

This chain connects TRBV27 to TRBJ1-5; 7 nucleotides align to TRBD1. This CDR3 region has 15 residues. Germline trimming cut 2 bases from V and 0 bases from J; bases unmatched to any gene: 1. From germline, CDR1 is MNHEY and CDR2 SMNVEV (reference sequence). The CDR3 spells CASSLGQDSNQPQHF. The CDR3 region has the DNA TGTGCCAGCAGTTTAGGACAGGATAGCAATCAGCCCCAGCATTTT.

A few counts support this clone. The CDR3 protein is CASSLESRNSNQPQHF. CDR3 DNA: TGCGCCAGCAGCTTGGAGTCCAGGAATAGCAATCAGCCCCAGCATTTT. The chain has TRBV5-1 and TRBJ1-5; D remains ambiguous. CDR1 is SGHRS, CDR2 YFSETQ, per germline. This CDR3 comprises 16 residues. Trimming took off 0 bases at V and 0 bases at J, with 10 bases between the two ends.

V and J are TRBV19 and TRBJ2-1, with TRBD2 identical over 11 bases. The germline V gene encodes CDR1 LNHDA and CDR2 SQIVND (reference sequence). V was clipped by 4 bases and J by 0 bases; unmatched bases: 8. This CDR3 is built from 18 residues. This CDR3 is CASSTSSGRTRSYNEQFF. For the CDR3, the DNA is TGTGCCAGTAGTACATCTAGCGGGAGGACCCGCTCCTACAATGAGCAGTTCTTC. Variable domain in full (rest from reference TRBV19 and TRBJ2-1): DGGITQSPKYLFRKEGQNVTLSCEQNLNHDAMYWYRQDPGQGLRLIYYSQIVNDFQKGDIAEGYSVSREKKESFPLTVTSAQKNPTAFYLCASSTSSGRTRSYNEQFFGPGTRLTVL.

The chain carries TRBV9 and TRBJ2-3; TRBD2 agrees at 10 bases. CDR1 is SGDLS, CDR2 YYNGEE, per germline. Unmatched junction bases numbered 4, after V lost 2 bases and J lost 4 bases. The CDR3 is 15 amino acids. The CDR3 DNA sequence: TGTGCCAGCAGCGTTAGCGGGAGGATCCCAGATACGCAGTATTTT. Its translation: CASSVSGRIPDTQYF.

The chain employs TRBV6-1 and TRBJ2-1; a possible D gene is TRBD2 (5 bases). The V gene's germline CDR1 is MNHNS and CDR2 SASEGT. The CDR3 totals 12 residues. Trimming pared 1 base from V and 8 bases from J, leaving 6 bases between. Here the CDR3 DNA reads TGTGCCAGCAGTGAAGGGGGAGATGAGCAGTTCTTC. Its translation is CASSEGGDEQFF.

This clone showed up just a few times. This CDR3 reads CASSFQGTLEAFF. As DNA, the CDR3 is TGTGCCAGTAGTTTCCAGGGGACCCTTGAAGCTTTCTTT. The rearrangement uses TRBV19 and TRBJ1-1; D is perhaps TRBD1 (6 bases). Germline V lookup: CDR1 LNHDA, CDR2 SQIVND (reference sequence). V lost 5 bases to trimming and J lost 7 bases, with 14 bases between them. The CDR3 extends over 13 amino acids.